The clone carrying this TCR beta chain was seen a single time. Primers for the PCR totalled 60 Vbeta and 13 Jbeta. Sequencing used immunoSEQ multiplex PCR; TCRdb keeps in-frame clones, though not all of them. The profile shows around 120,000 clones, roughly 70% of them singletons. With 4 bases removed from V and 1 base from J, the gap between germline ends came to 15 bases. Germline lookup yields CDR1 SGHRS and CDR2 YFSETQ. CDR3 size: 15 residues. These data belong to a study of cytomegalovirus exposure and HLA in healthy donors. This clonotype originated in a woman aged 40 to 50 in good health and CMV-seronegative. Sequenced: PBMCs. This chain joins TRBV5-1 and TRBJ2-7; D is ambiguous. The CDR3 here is CASSLSSGSSYEQYF. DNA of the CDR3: TGCGCCAGCAGCCTCTCTTCCGGGTCTTCCTACGAGCAGTACTTC.